This TCR beta chain originates from a study of T cell changes during pregnancy in multiple sclerosis. V was clipped by 2 bases and J by 0 bases, with 14 bases between them. CDR1 and CDR2 (germline): SGHKS, YYEKEE (reference sequence). The CDR3 is made up of 17 amino acids. Sequenced by immunoSEQ multiplex PCR; TCRdb stores in-frame clones only, minus some. The sample has roughly 25,000 clones, roughly 86% seen once. The chain employs TRBV5-5 and TRBJ2-2; the D gene is possibly TRBD2 (6 bases). Sequenced here: CD8+ T cells from peripheral blood mononuclear cells, sampled in the first trimester of pregnancy. The receptor comes from a female donor in good health, enrolled as a control in a pregnancy study. The CDR3 DNA reads TGTGCCAGCAGCTTCCCAGCGGGTCACCCGAACACCGGGGAGCTGTTTTTT. This gives the protein CASSFPAGHPNTGELFF.